This T cell receptor (beta chain) emerged from a study of shared clonotypes between healthy human individuals. CD45RO negativity and positive selection for CCR7 defined naive CD8 cells, a population that excluded terminally differentiated effector memory CD45RA+ cells. Healthy HIV-negative adults with no recent acute infections or vaccinations were recruited as donors. Germline V CDR1 and CDR2: MDHEN, SYDVKM. The ends were cut back, 7 bases at V and 2 bases at J, with 13 bases in the middle. The CDR3 contains 14 residues. General observations from the study: In general, naive subsets displayed greater estimated richness than memory subsets did. The represented genetic and exposure-history diversity was limited by the small number of donors.

A note on this clone: No antigen is known for it.

Method: immunoSEQ multiplex PCR; TCRdb's copy keeps in-frame clones and lacks some. The sample holds about 870,000 clones, 90% to 95% seen once. The TCR was taken from a man aged 25-45 years in good health. The rearrangement joins TRBV28 to TRBJ2-3, with D uncertain. Material for sequencing was naive CD8+ T cells sorted from blood. CDR3 bases: TGTGCCAGCACCCGGCTTGGCAACACAGATACGCAGTATTTT. This codes for CASTRLGNTDTQYF.